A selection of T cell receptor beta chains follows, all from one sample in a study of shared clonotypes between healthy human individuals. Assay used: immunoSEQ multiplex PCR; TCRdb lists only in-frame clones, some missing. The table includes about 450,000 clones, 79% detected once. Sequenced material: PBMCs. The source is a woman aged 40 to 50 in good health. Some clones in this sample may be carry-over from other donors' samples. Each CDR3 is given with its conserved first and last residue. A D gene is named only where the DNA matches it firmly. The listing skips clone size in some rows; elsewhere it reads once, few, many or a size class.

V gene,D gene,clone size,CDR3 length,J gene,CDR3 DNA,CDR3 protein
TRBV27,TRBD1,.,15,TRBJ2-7,TGTGCCAGCAGTGCGTCGACAGGGGGCCACTACGAGCAGTACTTC,CASSASTGGHYEQYF
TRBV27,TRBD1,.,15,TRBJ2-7,TGTGCCAGCAGTTGGGGGACAGGGGGTGGCTACGAGCAGTACTTC,CASSWGTGGGYEQYF
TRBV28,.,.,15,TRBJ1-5,TGTGCCAGCAGATCGCCCGTCAAAAACAATCAGCCCCAGCATTTT,CASRSPVKNNQPQHF
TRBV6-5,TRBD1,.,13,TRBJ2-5,TGTGCCAGCCTACAGGGGGCATGGGAGACCCAGTACTTC,CASLQGAWETQYF
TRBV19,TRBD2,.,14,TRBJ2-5,TGTGCCAGTAGTATAGGGGGACTAGCGGGCCCTAAGTACTTC,CASSIGGLAGPKYF
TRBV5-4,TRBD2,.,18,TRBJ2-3,TGTGCCAGCAGCCGAAAGACTAGCGGGAGGTTAGGTGGAGATACGCAGTATTTT,CASSRKTSGRLGGDTQYF
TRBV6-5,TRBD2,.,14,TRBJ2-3,TGTGCCAGCCGAGGTCTAGCGGCCACAGATACGCAGTATTTT,CASRGLAATDTQYF
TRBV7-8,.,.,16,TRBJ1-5,TGTGCCAGCAGCTTAAATGCCCAATATAGCAATCAGCCCCAGCATTTT,CASSLNAQYSNQPQHF
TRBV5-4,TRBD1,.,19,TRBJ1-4,TGTGCCAGCAGCAGAGAACAGGGGGCTGCTGTCGGTAGTACTGAAAAACTGTTTTTT,CASSREQGAAVGSTEKLFF
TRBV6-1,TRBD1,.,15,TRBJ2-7,TGTGCCAGCAGTGCCTCGACAGGGTTGGGATACGAGCAGTACTTC,CASSASTGLGYEQYF
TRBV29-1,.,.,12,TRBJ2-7,TGCAGCGTTGCCGGGGGTGGGGACGAGCAGTACTTC,CSVAGGGDEQYF
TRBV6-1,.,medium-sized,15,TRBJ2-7,TGTGCCAGCAGTGAAAGAGCGACAAGCTCCTACGAGCAGTACTTC,CASSERATSSYEQYF
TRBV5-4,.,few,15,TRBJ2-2,TGTGCCAGCAGCTCCCCGGACATGAACACCGGGGAGCTGTTTTTT,CASSSPDMNTGELFF
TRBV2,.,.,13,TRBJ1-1,TGTGCCAGCGAGGGGACGGCGAACACTGAAGCTTTCTTT,CASEGTANTEAFF
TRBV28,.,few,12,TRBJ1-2,TGTGCCAGCACCGGGTCCAACTATGGCTACACCTTC,CASTGSNYGYTF
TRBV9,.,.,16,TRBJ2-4,TGTGCCAGCAGCGTAGGTATTGCAGCTACCGAAAACATTCAGTACTTC,CASSVGIAATENIQYF
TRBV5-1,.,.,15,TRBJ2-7,TGCGCCAGCAGCCCACTTGCCGGGGGCATGTACGAGCAGTACTTC,CASSPLAGGMYEQYF
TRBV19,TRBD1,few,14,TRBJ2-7,TGTGCCAGTAGTTCGACAGGGGAACTTTACGAGCAGTACTTC,CASSSTGELYEQYF
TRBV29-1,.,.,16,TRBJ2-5,TGCAGCGTTGAAAGGTTCGCTAGCCCGAGGGGAGAGACCCAGTACTTC,CSVERFASPRGETQYF
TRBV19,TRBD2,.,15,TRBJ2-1,TGTGCCAGTAGCAGACTAGCGGGAGGGTGGGATGAGCAGTTCTTC,CASSRLAGGWDEQFF
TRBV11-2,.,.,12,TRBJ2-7,TGTGCCAGCAGCTTAGATGGGGACGAGCAGTACTTC,CASSLDGDEQYF
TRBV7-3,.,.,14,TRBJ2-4,TGTGCCAGCAGTTCCTTGGGGGCTAATAACATTCAGTACTTC,CASSSLGANNIQYF
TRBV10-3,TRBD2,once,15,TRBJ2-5,TGTGCCATCAATGGGACTAGCTGGGCTACAGAGACCCAGTACTTC,CAINGTSWATETQYF
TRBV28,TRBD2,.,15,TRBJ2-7,TGTGCCAGCAGTTCCCCGGGACTAGCGGGCCACGAGCAGTACTTC,CASSSPGLAGHEQYF
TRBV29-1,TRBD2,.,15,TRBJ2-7,TGCAGCGTGAGCGGACTAGCGGGAGGCTCCTACGAGCAGTACTTC,CSVSGLAGGSYEQYF
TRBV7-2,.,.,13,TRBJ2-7,TGTGCCAGCAGCTTAGACGCAGGGCGGGAGCAGTACTTC,CASSLDAGREQYF
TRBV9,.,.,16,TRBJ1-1,TGTGCCAGCAGCGCCATGCCCGGGGGCGGAAGAACTGAAGCTTTCTTT,CASSAMPGGGRTEAFF
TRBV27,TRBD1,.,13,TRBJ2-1,TGTGCCAGCAGTCCGGGGACAGGGAATGAGCAGTTCTTC,CASSPGTGNEQFF
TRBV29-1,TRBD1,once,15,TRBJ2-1,TGCAGCGTTCGGGACAGGGGAGACTCCTACAATGAGCAGTTCTTC,CSVRDRGDSYNEQFF
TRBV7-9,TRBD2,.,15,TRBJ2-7,TGTGCCAGCAGCCAGAAGGGCCTCGGCGGGAGAGTGCAGTACTTC,CASSQKGLGGRVQYF
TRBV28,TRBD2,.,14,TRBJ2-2,TGTGCCAGCAGTTTGGGACTAGTAGCCGGGGAGCTGTTTTTT,CASSLGLVAGELFF
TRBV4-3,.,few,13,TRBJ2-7,TGCGCCAGCAGCCAAGATCTATGGCAGCTGCAGTACTTC,CASSQDLWQLQYF
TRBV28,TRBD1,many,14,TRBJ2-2,TGTGCCAGCAGCTGGGACAGCAACACCGGGGAGCTGTTTTTT,CASSWDSNTGELFF
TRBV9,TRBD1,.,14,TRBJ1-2,TGTGCCAGCAGCGTTGCCGGGACAGGGATTGGCTACACCTTC,CASSVAGTGIGYTF
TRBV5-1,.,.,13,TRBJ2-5,TGCGCCAGCAGCTACGCTACAGAAGAGACCCAGTACTTC,CASSYATEETQYF
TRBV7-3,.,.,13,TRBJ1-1,TGTGCCAGCAGCTTATGGTCGTACACTGAAGCTTTCTTT,CASSLWSYTEAFF
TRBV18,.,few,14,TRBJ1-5,TGTGCCAGCTCACCGACAGACAGGAATCAGCCCCAGCATTTT,CASSPTDRNQPQHF
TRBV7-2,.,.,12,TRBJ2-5,TGTGCCAGCAGCTTGTCCGACGGGACCCAGTACTTC,CASSLSDGTQYF
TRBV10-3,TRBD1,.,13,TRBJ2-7,TGTGCCATCAGGGGACAGGAGACCTACGAGCAGTACTTC,CAIRGQETYEQYF
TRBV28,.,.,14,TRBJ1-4,TGTGCCAGCAGGGGGGGATCCGCTAATGAAAAACTGTTTTTT,CASRGGSANEKLFF
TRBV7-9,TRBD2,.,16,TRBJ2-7,TGTGCCAGCAGCTCATCCCTAGCGGGAGGTACGGACGAGCAGTACTTC,CASSSSLAGGTDEQYF
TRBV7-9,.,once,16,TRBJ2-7,TGTGCCAGCAGCTTAGGGGGTACAGGGACGGGATACGAGCAGTACTTC,CASSLGGTGTGYEQYF
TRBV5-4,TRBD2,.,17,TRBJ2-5,TGTGCCAGCAGCCAAGGACTAGCGGGATGGGGAAAAGAGACCCAGTACTTC,CASSQGLAGWGKETQYF
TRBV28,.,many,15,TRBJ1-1,TGTGCCAGCAGTTCTCCAGGCGGGTTTAACACTGAAGCTTTCTTT,CASSSPGGFNTEAFF
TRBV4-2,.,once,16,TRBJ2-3,TGTGCCAGCAGCCAATATCGCAGCGGCACCACAGATACGCAGTATTTT,CASSQYRSGTTDTQYF
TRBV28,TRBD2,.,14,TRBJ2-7,TGTGCCAGCGGGAGTAGCGGGGTCTCCTACGAGCAGTACTTC,CASGSSGVSYEQYF
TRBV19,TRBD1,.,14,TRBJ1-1,TGTGCCAGTAGTACTAACAGGGGGTACACTGAAGCTTTCTTT,CASSTNRGYTEAFF
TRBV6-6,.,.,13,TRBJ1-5,TGTGCCAGCAGCCTCCACCAGCAGCAGCCCCAGCATTTT,CASSLHQQQPQHF
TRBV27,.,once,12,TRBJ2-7,TGTGCCAGCAGTTTGGATGGGTACGAGCAGTACTTC,CASSLDGYEQYF
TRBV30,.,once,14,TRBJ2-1,TGTGCCTGGAGCGCACGGCTAGCGCTAAATGAGCAGTTCTTC,CAWSARLALNEQFF
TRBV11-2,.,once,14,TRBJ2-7,TGTGCCAGCAGCTTAGGTGTTAGCGTCTACGAGCAGTACTTC,CASSLGVSVYEQYF
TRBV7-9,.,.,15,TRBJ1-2,TGTGCCAGCAGCTTAGCGATGGAGGGCGCTAGCGGCTACACCTTC,CASSLAMEGASGYTF
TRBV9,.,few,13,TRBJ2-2,TGTGCCAGCAGTCGATCGAACACCGGGGAGCTGTTTTTT,CASSRSNTGELFF
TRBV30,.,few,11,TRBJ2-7,TGTGCCTGGAGTGTAAGTTACGAGCAGTACTTC,CAWSVSYEQYF
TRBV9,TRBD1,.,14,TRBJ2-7,TGTGCCAGCAGCTCGGGACAGGGGGTCTACGAGCAGTACTTC,CASSSGQGVYEQYF
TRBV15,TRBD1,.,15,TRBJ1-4,TGTGCCACCAGCAGAGGAACGACAGGGGAAGAAAAACTGTTTTTT,CATSRGTTGEEKLFF
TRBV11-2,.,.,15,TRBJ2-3,TGTGCCAGCAGCTTGGACGCTGGAGGGACAGATACGCAGTATTTT,CASSLDAGGTDTQYF
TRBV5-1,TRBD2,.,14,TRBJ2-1,TGCGCCAGCAGCGAGGGACTAGCGGTTAATGAGCAGTTCTTC,CASSEGLAVNEQFF